The subject of this entry is one TCR beta chain. This specimen comes from a study of cytomegalovirus exposure and HLA in healthy donors. CDR3 length: 15 amino acids. Germline CDR1 reads MNHEY; CDR2 reads SMNVEV (reference sequence). Between the trimmed V and J ends, which lost 5 bases and 9 bases, there was a span of 19 bases. PCR employed 60 Vbeta and 13 Jbeta primers. Data came from immunoSEQ multiplex PCR; TCRdb stores just in-frame clones and leaves some out. The table for this sample gives over 100,000 clones. This sequence was found in a man aged 18 to 30 in good health and CMV-seronegative. Sequencing was carried out using PBMCs. This rearrangement joins TRBV27 to TRBJ2-2; D perhaps matches TRBD1 (6 bases). CDR3 bases: TGTGCCAGCAGTGTAACAGGGTGGGGTGACCGGGAGCTGTTTTTT. Encoded protein: CASSVTGWGDRELFF.